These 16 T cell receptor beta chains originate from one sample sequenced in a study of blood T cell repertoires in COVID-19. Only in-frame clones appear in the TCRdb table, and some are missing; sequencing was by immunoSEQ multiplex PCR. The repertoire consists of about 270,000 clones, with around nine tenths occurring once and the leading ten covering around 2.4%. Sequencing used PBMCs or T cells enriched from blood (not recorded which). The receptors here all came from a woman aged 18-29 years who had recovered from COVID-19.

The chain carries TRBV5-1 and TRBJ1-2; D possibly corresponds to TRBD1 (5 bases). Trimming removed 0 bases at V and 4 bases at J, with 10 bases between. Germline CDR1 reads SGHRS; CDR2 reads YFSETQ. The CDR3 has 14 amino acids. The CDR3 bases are TGCGCCAGCAGCTTGGGACAGCCTCTCTATGGCTACACCTTC. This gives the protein CASSLGQPLYGYTF.

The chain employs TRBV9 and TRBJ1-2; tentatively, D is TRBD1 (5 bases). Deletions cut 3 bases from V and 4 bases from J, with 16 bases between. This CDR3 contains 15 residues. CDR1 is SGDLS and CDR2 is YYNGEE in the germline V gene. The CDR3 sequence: CASSAMTRGSYGYTF. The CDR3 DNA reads TGTGCCAGCAGCGCCATGACAAGGGGTAGCTATGGCTACACCTTC.

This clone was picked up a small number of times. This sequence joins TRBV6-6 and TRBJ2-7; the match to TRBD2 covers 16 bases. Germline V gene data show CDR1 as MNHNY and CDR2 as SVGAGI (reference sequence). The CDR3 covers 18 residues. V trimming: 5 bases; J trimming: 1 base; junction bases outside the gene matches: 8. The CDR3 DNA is TGTGCCAGCAGTCTTGGGACTAGCGGGAGGGTTCGGTCCTACGAGCAGTACTTC. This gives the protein CASSLGTSGRVRSYEQYF.

The CDR3 loop is CAWSSQGWQGYTF. CDR3 nucleotides: TGTGCCTGGAGTTCACAGGGGTGGCAGGGCTACACCTTC. This chain links TRBV30 with TRBJ1-2; 7 bases fit TRBD1. V shed 2 bases and J 8 bases; nucleotides not matched to a gene: 8. The CDR3 totals 13 residues. Germline V gives CDR1 GTSNPN, CDR2 SVGIG (reference sequence).

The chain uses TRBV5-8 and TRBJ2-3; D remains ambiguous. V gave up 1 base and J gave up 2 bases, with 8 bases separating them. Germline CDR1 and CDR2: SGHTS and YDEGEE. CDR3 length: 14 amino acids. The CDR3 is CASSLLVYTDTQYF. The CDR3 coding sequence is TGTGCCAGCAGCTTGCTAGTGTACACAGATACGCAGTATTTT.

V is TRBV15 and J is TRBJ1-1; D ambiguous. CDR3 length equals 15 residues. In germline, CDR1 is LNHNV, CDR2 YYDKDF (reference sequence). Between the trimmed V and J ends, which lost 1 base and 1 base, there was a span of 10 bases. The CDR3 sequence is CATSRASGWNTEAFF. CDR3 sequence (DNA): TGTGCCACCAGCAGAGCGTCAGGTTGGAACACTGAAGCTTTCTTT.

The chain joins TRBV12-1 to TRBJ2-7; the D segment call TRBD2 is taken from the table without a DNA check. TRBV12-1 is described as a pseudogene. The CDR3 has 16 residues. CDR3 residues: CASSSTGTSGTYEQYF. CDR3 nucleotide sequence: TGTGCCAGCAGCTCTACCGGGACTAGCGGGACCTACGAGCAGTACTTC.

The CDR3 loop reads CASSLVEETQYF. CDR3 in DNA: TGTGCCAGCAGTTTAGTAGAAGAGACCCAGTACTTC. The chain employs TRBV12-3 or TRBV12-4 and TRBJ2-5; no reliable D call. V was shortened by 1 base and J by 3 bases, with 3 bases between the two germline ends. The CDR3 is 12 residues long.

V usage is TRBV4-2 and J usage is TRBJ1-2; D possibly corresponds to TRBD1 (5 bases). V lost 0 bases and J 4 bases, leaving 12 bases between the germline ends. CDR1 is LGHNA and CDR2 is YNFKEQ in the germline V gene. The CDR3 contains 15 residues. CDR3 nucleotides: TGTGCCAGCAGCCAAGAAACGGGGACTATCTATGGCTACACCTTC. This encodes CASSQETGTIYGYTF.

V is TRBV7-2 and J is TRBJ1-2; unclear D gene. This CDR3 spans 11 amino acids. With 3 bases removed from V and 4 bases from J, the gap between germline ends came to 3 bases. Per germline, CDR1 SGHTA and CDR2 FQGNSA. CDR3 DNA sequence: TGTGCCAGCAGCTTCGGCTATGGCTACACCTTC. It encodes CASSFGYGYTF.

The CDR3 DNA sequence: TGTGCCAGCAGCTTAGTCGGGGGGCATACTGAAGCTTTCTTT. Protein: CASSLVGGHTEAFF. The rearrangement joins TRBV11-3 to TRBJ1-1; D may be TRBD1 (6 bases). The CDR3 is 14 amino acids. Trimming shortened V by 1 base and J by 5 bases, and 11 bases separated the two germline ends. Looked up from germline, CDR1 is SGHNT and CDR2 is YENEEA.

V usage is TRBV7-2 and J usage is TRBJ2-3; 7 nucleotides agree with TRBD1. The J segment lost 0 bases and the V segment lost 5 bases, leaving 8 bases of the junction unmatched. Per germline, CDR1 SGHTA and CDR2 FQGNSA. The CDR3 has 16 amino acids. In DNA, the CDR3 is TGTGCCAGCAGCCCAACGACAGGGTTCAGCACAGATACGCAGTATTTT. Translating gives CASSPTTGFSTDTQYF.

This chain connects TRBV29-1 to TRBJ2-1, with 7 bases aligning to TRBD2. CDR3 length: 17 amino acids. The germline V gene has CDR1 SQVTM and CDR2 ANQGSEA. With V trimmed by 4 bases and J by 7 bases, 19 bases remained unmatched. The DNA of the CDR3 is TGCAGCGTTGGAAACTCACGGGGGGAGGGCGCGGTGAATGAGCAGTTCTTC. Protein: CSVGNSRGEGAVNEQFF.

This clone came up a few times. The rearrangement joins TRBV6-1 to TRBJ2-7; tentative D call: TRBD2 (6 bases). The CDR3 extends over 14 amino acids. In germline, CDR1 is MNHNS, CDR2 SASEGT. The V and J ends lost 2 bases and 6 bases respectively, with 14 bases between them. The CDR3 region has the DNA TGTGCCAGCAGTGAAATCGGCCTCGGGGGCGAGCAGTACTTC. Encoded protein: CASSEIGLGGEQYF.

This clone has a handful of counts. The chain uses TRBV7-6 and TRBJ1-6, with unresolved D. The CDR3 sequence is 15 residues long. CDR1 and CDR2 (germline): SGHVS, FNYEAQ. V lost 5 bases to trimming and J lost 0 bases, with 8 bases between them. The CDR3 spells CASSAESSYNSPLHF. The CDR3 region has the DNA TGTGCCAGCAGCGCGGAGAGCTCCTATAATTCACCCCTCCACTTT.

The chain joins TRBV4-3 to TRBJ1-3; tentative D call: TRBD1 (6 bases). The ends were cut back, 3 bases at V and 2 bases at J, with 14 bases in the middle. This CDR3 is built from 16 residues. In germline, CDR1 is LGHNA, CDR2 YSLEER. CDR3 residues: CASSHPTGRTGNTIYF. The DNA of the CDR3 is TGCGCCAGCAGCCACCCGACAGGCAGGACTGGAAACACCATATATTTT.